This is a list of T cell receptor beta chains from one sample in a study of response to subunit inactivated influenza vaccine. TCRdb reanalysed the RT-PCR reads using MiXCR and keeps one entry per CDR3 protein. The profile shows hundreds of thousands of distinct CDR3 sequences, 18% of them singletons. The sample in question was PBMCs from blood, obtained 5 days after vaccination. Receptors were obtained from a man aged 45-65 years who received an inactivated influenza vaccine. Both conserved end residues are part of each CDR3. D genes are given only for firm matches. Size is stated for part of the rows, as once, few or many counts, or as a class when the clone is expanded.

few TRBD2 TRBJ2-1 TRBV10-3 CAIKGLADYNEQFF TGTGCCATCAAGGGACTAGCGGACTACAATGAGCAGTTCTTC
NA TRBD1 TRBJ2-5 TRBV20-1 CSARPMDRGRQETQYF TGCAGTGCTAGACCGATGGACAGGGGGCGACAAGAGACCCAGTACTTC
NA TRBD1 TRBJ1-2 TRBV5-1 CASSLRGRDGYTF TGCGCCAGCAGCTTAAGGGGGCGGGATGGCTACACCTTC
NA TRBD2 TRBJ2-1 TRBV24-1 CATSDGGLAGGPGEQFF TGTGCCACCAGTGATGGGGGGCTAGCGGGAGGGCCTGGTGAGCAGTTCTTC
NA NA TRBJ1-2 TRBV20-1 CSARDHGRSFNYGYTF TGCAGTGCTAGAGATCATGGCAGGTCCTTCAACTATGGCTACACCTTC
few TRBD2 TRBJ2-7 TRBV11-3 CASSQGLFGEQYF TGTGCCAGCAGCCAGGGACTATTCGGCGAGCAGTACTTC
NA NA TRBJ2-2 TRBV9 CASSVGWLPGELFF TGTGCCAGCAGCGTAGGTTGGTTACCCGGGGAGCTGTTTTTT
NA NA TRBJ2-7 TRBV10-3 CAISDTGSPSLEQYF TGTGCCATCAGTGACACCGGCAGTCCATCGCTCGAGCAGTACTTC
few NA TRBJ1-1 TRBV12-3/TRBV12-4 CASSFPPQEAFF TGTGCCAGCAGTTTCCCCCCTCAGGAAGCTTTCTTT
few NA TRBJ2-1 TRBV20-1 CSARDWRDSYNEQFF TGCAGTGCTAGAGATTGGCGGGACTCCTACAATGAGCAGTTCTTC
many NA TRBJ1-1 TRBV6-1 CASSRGFLNTEAFF TGTGCCAGCAGCCGGGGGTTTTTGAACACTGAAGCTTTCTTT
few TRBD2 TRBJ2-6 TRBV12-3/TRBV12-4 CASSSLRTSGSLRSGANVLTF TGTGCCAGCAGTTCCCTCCGGACTAGCGGGAGTTTGAGATCTGGGGCCAACGTCCTGACTTTC
many NA TRBJ2-5 TRBV20-1 CSASIRKTVQETQYF TGCAGTGCTTCCATCAGGAAGACAGTGCAAGAGACCCAGTACTTC
many NA TRBJ2-7 TRBV6-5 CASSYLLSTDYEQYF TGTGCCAGCAGTTATTTACTGTCAACCGACTACGAGCAGTACTTC
few NA TRBJ2-5 TRBV12-3/TRBV12-4 CASSPVWPGETQYF TGTGCCAGCAGTCCGGTCTGGCCGGGGGAGACCCAGTACTTC
few NA TRBJ2-7 TRBV20-1 CSANGPPYSYEQYF TGCAGTGCCAATGGTCCGCCTTACTCCTACGAGCAGTACTTC
NA TRBD2 TRBJ2-7 TRBV10-3 CAIASGGSSYEQYF TGTGCCATCGCTAGCGGGGGGAGCTCCTACGAGCAGTACTTC
NA NA TRBJ1-1 TRBV20-1 CSAPSDAVGGFTEAFF TGCAGTGCCCCGAGTGACGCGGTTGGCGGGTTCACTGAAGCTTTCTTT
NA NA TRBJ2-2 TRBV7-9 CASRKNGGTGELFF TGTGCCAGCAGAAAAAATGGGGGCACCGGGGAGCTGTTTTTT
NA NA TRBJ2-1 TRBV5-6 CASSPTWVSYNEQFF TGTGCCAGCAGCCCCACCTGGGTCTCCTACAATGAGCAGTTCTTC
few NA TRBJ1-2 TRBV18 CASSPGGQGGYTF TGTGCCAGCTCACCAGGTGGGCAGGGCGGCTACACCTTC
NA TRBD2 TRBJ2-3 TRBV7-2 CASSLVFSRGGSDTQYF TGTGCCAGCAGCTTAGTGTTCAGTCGGGGGGGATCAGATACGCAGTATTTT
few TRBD1 TRBJ2-5 TRBV28 CASREQGRETQYF TGTGCCAGCAGGGAACAGGGGCGAGAGACCCAGTACTTC
many TRBD1 TRBJ2-5 TRBV12-3/TRBV12-4 CASSGQGGEETQYF TGTGCCAGCAGTGGACAGGGGGGCGAAGAGACCCAGTACTTC
few TRBD2 TRBJ2-1 TRBV9 CASSVGPAGGRYNEQFF TGTGCCAGCAGCGTAGGGCCAGCGGGAGGCAGGTACAATGAGCAGTTCTTC
many NA TRBJ2-4 TRBV15 CATSRDHKNIQYF TGTGCCACCAGCAGAGATCATAAAAACATTCAGTACTTC
NA NA TRBJ2-6 TRBV10-3 CAISPGAGANVLTF TGTGCCATCAGTCCAGGGGCTGGGGCCAACGTCCTGACTTTC
NA NA TRBJ2-7 TRBV28 CASSRRWGFHEQYF TGTGCCAGCAGCCGGAGGTGGGGTTTCCACGAGCAGTACTTC
few TRBD2 TRBJ2-1 TRBV9 CASSPRDYLYNEQFF TGTGCCAGCAGCCCTCGGGACTACCTTTACAATGAGCAGTTCTTC
few NA TRBJ1-1 TRBV5-1 CASSLEIGTEAFF TGCGCCAGCAGCTTGGAAATCGGGACTGAAGCTTTCTTT
NA NA TRBJ2-1 TRBV28 CASSPPKLLGIF TGTGCCAGCAGTCCCCCTAAGCTCTTAGGGATCTTC
many NA TRBJ1-5 TRBV6-4 CASSEAENQPQHF TGTGCCAGCAGTGAAGCGGAGAATCAGCCCCAGCATTTT
NA NA TRBJ2-4 TRBV3-1 CASSLRTAKNIQYF TGTGCCAGCAGCCTAAGGACAGCCAAAAACATTCAGTACTTC
few NA TRBJ2-3 TRBV6-6 CASTYGDTQYF TGTGCCAGCACCTATGGGGATACGCAGTATTTT
few NA TRBJ2-5 TRBV5-1 CASSLGGTPAQETQYF TGCGCCAGCAGCTTGGGGGGGACCCCGGCCCAAGAGACCCAGTACTTC
NA NA TRBJ2-1 TRBV9 CASSAGGASYNEQFF TGTGCCAGCAGCGCTGGAGGCGCGTCCTACAATGAGCAGTTCTTC
few TRBD2 TRBJ2-1 TRBV11-2 CASSFFQRGGDEQFF TGTGCCAGCAGCTTCTTTCAGCGGGGGGGCGATGAGCAGTTCTTC
many TRBD1 TRBJ2-3 TRBV18 CASSPPRGQGDTQYF TGTGCCAGCTCACCACCCAGGGGGCAGGGAGATACGCAGTATTTT
few NA TRBJ2-7 TRBV20-1 CSARGPVAYYEQYF TGCAGTGCTAGAGGACCCGTCGCTTACTACGAGCAGTACTTC
many TRBD2 TRBJ2-2 TRBV11-2 CASSLDLPGLAGNTGELFF TGTGCCAGCAGCTTAGATCTCCCCGGACTAGCGGGAAACACCGGGGAGCTGTTTTTT
once NA TRBJ2-1 TRBV7-2 CASSLVGVQEQFF TGTGCCAGCAGCTTAGTAGGGGTCCAGGAGCAGTTCTTC
NA TRBD2 TRBJ2-5 TRBV7-2 CASSRLGTSPYRETQYF TGTGCCAGCAGCCGGCTGGGGACTAGCCCATATCGTGAGACCCAGTACTTC
NA TRBD2 TRBJ2-1 TRBV20-1 CSARGARGYNEQFF TGCAGTGCTAGAGGGGCGCGGGGGTACAATGAGCAGTTCTTC
NA NA TRBJ1-1 TRBV7-8 CASSSVRGGSEAFF TGTGCCAGCAGCTCAGTCCGGGGAGGATCTGAAGCTTTCTTT
few TRBD2 TRBJ2-3 TRBV20-1 CSAFGLAGGTDTQYF TGCAGTGCTTTCGGACTAGCGGGGGGCACAGATACGCAGTATTTT
NA NA TRBJ2-2 TRBV4-2 CASSPGTGDLFF TGTGCCAGCAGCCCTGGTACCGGGGATCTGTTTTTT
NA TRBD2 TRBJ2-5 TRBV27 CASSLLAAKETQYF TGTGCCAGCAGTTTACTAGCGGCAAAAGAGACCCAGTACTTC
few TRBD2 TRBJ2-7 TRBV7-2 CASSLVWRGNYEQYF TGTGCCAGCAGCTTAGTCTGGCGGGGGAACTACGAGCAGTACTTC
NA NA TRBJ2-3 TRBV7-9 CASSSTISTDTQYF TGTGCCAGCAGCTCTACAATTAGCACAGATACGCAGTATTTT
few TRBD1 TRBJ2-7 TRBV6-1 CASRVGTGPFGQYF TGTGCCAGCAGGGTCGGGACAGGGCCCTTTGGGCAGTACTTC
many TRBD1 TRBJ1-2 TRBV9 CASSVGQGAYGYTF TGTGCCAGCAGCGTAGGACAGGGGGCCTATGGCTACACCTTC
NA NA TRBJ2-5 TRBV6-1 CASRENVGILGETQYF TGTGCCAGCAGGGAAAACGTCGGGATTCTCGGGGAGACCCAGTACTTC
NA TRBD2 TRBJ2-1 TRBV20-1 CSASLAGGQGNEQFF TGCAGTGCTAGCCTAGCGGGAGGGCAGGGCAATGAGCAGTTCTTC
few NA TRBJ2-1 TRBV7-8 CASIYSPYSDRHEQFF TGTGCCAGCATCTATAGTCCCTACTCGGACCGCCATGAGCAGTTCTTC
many TRBD2 TRBJ2-3 TRBV20-1 CSARRTSGAPDTQYF TGCAGTGCTAGAAGGACTAGCGGGGCCCCCGATACGCAGTATTTT
NA TRBD1 TRBJ2-3 TRBV28 CASSLRTGGAGDTQYF TGTGCCAGCAGTCTCCGGACAGGGGGCGCGGGAGATACGCAGTATTTT
NA TRBD1 TRBJ1-4 TRBV4-1 CASRQGSRDSPGGLFF TGCGCCAGCAGGCAAGGGTCCCGGGACAGCCCGGGAGGGCTGTTTTTT